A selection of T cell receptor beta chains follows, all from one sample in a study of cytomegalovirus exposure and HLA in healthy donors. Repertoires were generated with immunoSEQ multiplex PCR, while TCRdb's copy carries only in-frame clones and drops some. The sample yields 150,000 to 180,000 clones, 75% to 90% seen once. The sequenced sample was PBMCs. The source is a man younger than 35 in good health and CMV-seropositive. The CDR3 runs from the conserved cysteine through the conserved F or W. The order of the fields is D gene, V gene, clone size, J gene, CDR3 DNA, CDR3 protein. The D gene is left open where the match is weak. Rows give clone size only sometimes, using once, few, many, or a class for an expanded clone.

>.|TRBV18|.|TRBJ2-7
TGTGCCAGCTCACCACCTCAGGGGACCTCCTACGAGCAGTACTTC
CASSPPQGTSYEQYF
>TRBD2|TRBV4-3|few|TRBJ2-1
TGCGCCAGCAGCCGGCCGGCGGGACTAGCGGGAGTTGGTGAGCAGTTCTTC
CASSRPAGLAGVGEQFF
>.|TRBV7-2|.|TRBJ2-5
TGTGCCAGCAGCTTAGGTTTAGCTAAAGAGACCCAGTACTTC
CASSLGLAKETQYF
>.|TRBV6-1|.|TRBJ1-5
TGTGCCAGCAGTCCCTGGGGGGATCAGCCCCAGCATTTT
CASSPWGDQPQHF
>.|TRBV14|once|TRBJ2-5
TGTGCCAGCAGCCCCCTTCAGGGGTGGGCCCAAGAGACCCAGTACTTC
CASSPLQGWAQETQYF
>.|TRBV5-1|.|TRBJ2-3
TGCGCCAGCAGCTTACAGGGAAGACCAGATACGCAGTATTTT
CASSLQGRPDTQYF
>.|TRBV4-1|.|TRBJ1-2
TGCGCCAGCAGCCAATCGGTCAGGGCTAGCTATGGCTACACCTTC
CASSQSVRASYGYTF
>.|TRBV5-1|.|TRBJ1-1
TGCGCCAGCAGCTTCGACAGCCTGGACACTGAAGCTTTCTTT
CASSFDSLDTEAFF
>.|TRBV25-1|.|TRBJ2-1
TGTGCCAGCAGTGAATATAGGGGCAGCTACAATGAGCAGTTCTTC
CASSEYRGSYNEQFF
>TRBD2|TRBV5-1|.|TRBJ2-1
TGCGCCAGCAGCTTGATACTAGCGGGAGGGGGCAATGAGCAGTTCTTC
CASSLILAGGGNEQFF
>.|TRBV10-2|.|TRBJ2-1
TGCGCCAGCAGTGAGTCGGGGCAGGGATCCTACAATGAGCAGTTCTTC
CASSESGQGSYNEQFF
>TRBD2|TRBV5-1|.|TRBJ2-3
TGCGCCAGCAGCTTGATGGGGGGGGTCACAGATACGCAGTATTTT
CASSLMGGVTDTQYF
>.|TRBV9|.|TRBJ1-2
TGTGCCAGCAGCGTAGTTGGATCCGATCGGGGTGGCTACACCTTC
CASSVVGSDRGGYTF
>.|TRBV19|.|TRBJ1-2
TGTGCCAGTATCCAGGGAAGGGACTATGGCTACACCTTC
CASIQGRDYGYTF
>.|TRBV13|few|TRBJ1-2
TGTGCCAGCAGGGGGGGGCAGTTTGGCTACACCTTC
CASRGGQFGYTF
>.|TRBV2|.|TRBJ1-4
TGTGCCAGTGGACAGCGCAATGAAAAACTGTTTTTT
CASGQRNEKLFF
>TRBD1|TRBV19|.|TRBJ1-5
TGTGCCAGTAGCCTAGGGGGCCTTAGCAATCAGCCCCAGCATTTT
CASSLGGLSNQPQHF
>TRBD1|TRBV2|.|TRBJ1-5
TGTGCCAGCAGTGAAGGGGGACAGGGCAATCAGCCCCAGCATTTT
CASSEGGQGNQPQHF
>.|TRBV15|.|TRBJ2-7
TGTGCCACCAGCAGAGCTCCACATTTCAGGCCAACCTACGAGCAGTACTTC
CATSRAPHFRPTYEQYF
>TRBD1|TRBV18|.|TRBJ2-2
TGTGCCAGCTCACCCTCGACAGGGGCTCGCACCGGGGAGCTGTTTTTT
CASSPSTGARTGELFF
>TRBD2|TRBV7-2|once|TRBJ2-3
TGTGCCAGCAGCTTACTTCGGACTAGCTTCACAGATACGCAGTATTTT
CASSLLRTSFTDTQYF
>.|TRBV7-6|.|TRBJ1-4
TGTGCCAGCAGCTCGAACAGGGCAACTAATGAAAAACTGTTTTTT
CASSSNRATNEKLFF
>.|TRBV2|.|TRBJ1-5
TGTGCCAGCAGTGGGGAGAGGGGCAATCAGCCCCAGCATTTT
CASSGERGNQPQHF
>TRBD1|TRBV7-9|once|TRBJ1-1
TGTGCCAGCAGCTTCGGGACAGGGGGCAACTCTGAAGCTTTCTTT
CASSFGTGGNSEAFF
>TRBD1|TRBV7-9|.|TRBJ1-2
TGTGCCAGCAGCACCGGACAGGCCCCCTCCTATGGCTACACCTTC
CASSTGQAPSYGYTF
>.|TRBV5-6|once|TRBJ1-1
TGTGCCAGCAGCTTGGACAGCCCGAACACTGAAGCTTTCTTT
CASSLDSPNTEAFF
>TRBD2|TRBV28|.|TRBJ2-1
TGTGCCAGCAGCCCTCACCTTAGCTCGACTAGCGGGGCCGACAATGAGCAGTTCTTC
CASSPHLSSTSGADNEQFF
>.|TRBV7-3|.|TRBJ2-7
TGTGCCAGCAGCCCGACCCCCGCGAAAGGGGTTCTGAACGAGCAGTACTTC
CASSPTPAKGVLNEQYF
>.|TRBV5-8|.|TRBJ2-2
TGTGCCAGCAGCTTGTTAGGAGGAGAAACCGGGGAGCTGTTTTTT
CASSLLGGETGELFF
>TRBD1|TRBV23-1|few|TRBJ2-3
TGCGCCAGCAGTCCCACCCCAGGACAGGGGGCGCCTTCCCTAACGCAGTATTTT
CASSPTPGQGAPSLTQYF
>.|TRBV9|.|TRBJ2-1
TGTGCCAGCAGTTCCGGCAATGAGCAGTTCTTC
CASSSGNEQFF
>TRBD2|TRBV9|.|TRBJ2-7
TGTGCCAGCAGCGTAAGCGGGAGGATCTACGAGCAGTACTTC
CASSVSGRIYEQYF
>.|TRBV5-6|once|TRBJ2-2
TGTGCCAGCAGCTTGGGGGGCTCCCTGACCGGGGAGCTGTTTTTT
CASSLGGSLTGELFF
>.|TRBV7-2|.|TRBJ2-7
TGTGCCAGCAGCTCCAGGGGACGACGGGAGCAGTACTTC
CASSSRGRREQYF
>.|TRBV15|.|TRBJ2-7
TGTGCCACCAGCAGATCTAGCGCGAGGGCTTCCTACGAGCAGTACTTC
CATSRSSARASYEQYF
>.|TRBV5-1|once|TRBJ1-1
TGCGCCAGCAGCTTGACAGTGAACACTGAAGCTTTCTTT
CASSLTVNTEAFF
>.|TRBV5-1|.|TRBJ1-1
TGCGCCAGCAGCCGCCGGGGGGGTGACACTGAAGCTTTCTTT
CASSRRGGDTEAFF
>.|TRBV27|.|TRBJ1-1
TGTGCCAGCGGCCCCGGGTTCATGAACACTGAAGCTTTCTTT
CASGPGFMNTEAFF
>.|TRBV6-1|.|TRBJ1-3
TGTGCCAGCAGTGAGGGGGCATGGGGAAACACCATATATTTT
CASSEGAWGNTIYF
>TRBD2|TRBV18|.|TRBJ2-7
TGTGCCAGCTCACCCCAAACACTAGCGGGAGTCGGGGAGCAGTACTTC
CASSPQTLAGVGEQYF
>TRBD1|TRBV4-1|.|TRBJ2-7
TGCGCCAGCAGCCAAGGGGACAGCTACGAGCAGTACTTC
CASSQGDSYEQYF
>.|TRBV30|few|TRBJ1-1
TGTGCCTGGCGTTATGAGACTGAAGCTTTCTTT
CAWRYETEAFF
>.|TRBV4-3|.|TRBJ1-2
TGCGCCAGCAGCCAAGATACAGGCGCCTATGGCTACACCTTC
CASSQDTGAYGYTF
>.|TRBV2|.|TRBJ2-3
TGTGCCAGCAGTGCTGGGCAGGGCACAGATACGCAGTATTTT
CASSAGQGTDTQYF
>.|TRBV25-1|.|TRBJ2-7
TGTGCCAGCAGCGAGACAGAAAATTACTCCTACGAGCAGTACTTC
CASSETENYSYEQYF
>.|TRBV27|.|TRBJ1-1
TGTGCCAGCAGTTTTGTGAGGAACACTGAAGCTTTCTTT
CASSFVRNTEAFF
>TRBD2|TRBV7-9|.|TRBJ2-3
TGTGCCAGCAAGACGGGGGGTACAGATACGCAGTATTTT
CASKTGGTDTQYF
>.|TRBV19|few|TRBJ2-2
TGTGCCAGTAGTTCCTATGGCGGGGAGCTGTTTTTT
CASSSYGGELFF
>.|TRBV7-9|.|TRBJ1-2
TGTGCCAGCAGCTTCCCGCGGGGGGTTGACGACTATGGCTACACCTTC
CASSFPRGVDDYGYTF
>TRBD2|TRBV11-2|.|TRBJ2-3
TGTGCCAGCAGCCCTCCCGGGGGGGCCCACACAGATACGCAGTATTTT
CASSPPGGAHTDTQYF
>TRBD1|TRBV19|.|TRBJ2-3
TGTGCCAGTAGTCCCAGGGACAGGGGACGAGATACGCAGTATTTT
CASSPRDRGRDTQYF
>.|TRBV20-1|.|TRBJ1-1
TGCAGTGCTAGGGGTGAGGTTGGAGCTTTCTTT
CSARGEVGAFF
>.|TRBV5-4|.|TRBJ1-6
TGTGCCAGCAGCCCGAGTGACAGGACTAATTCACCCCTCCACTTT
CASSPSDRTNSPLHF
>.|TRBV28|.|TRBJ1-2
TGTGCCAGCAGCCTCCTAGAGGGAGGCTATGGCTACACCTTC
CASSLLEGGYGYTF
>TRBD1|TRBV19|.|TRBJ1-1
TGTGCCAGTACCATGACAGGGCAGTCTTTCACTGAAGCTTTCTTT
CASTMTGQSFTEAFF
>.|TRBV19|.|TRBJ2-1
TGTGCCAGTAGTATAGGAAAGGGCAGGGGCTACAATGAGCAGTTCTTC
CASSIGKGRGYNEQFF
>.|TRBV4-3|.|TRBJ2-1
TGCGCCAGCAGCCACACGACAGTTCAGGCGCAGTTCTTC
CASSHTTVQAQFF
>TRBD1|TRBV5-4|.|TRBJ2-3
TGTGCCAGCAGCTTGGAGGACAGGGTAGGAGATACGCAGTATTTT
CASSLEDRVGDTQYF